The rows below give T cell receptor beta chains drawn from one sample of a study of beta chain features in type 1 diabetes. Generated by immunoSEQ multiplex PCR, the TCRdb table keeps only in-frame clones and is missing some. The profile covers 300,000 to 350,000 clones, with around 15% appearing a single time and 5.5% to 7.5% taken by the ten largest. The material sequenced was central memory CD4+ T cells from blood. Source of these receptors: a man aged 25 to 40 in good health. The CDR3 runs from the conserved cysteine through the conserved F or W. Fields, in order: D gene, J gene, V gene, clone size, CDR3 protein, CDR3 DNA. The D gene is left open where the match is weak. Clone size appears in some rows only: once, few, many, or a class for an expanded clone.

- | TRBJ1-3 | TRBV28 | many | CASSEDWGGNTIYF | TGTGCCAGCAGTGAAGACTGGGGTGGAAACACCATATATTTT
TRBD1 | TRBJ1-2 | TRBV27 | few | CASSPRQGGNGYTF | TGTGCCAGCAGTCCCCGACAGGGCGGGAATGGCTACACCTTC
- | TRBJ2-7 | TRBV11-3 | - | CASSLERNSYEQYF | TGTGCCAGCAGCTTAGAACGCAACTCCTACGAGCAGTACTTC
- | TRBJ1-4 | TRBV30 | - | CAWSFNEKLFF | TGTGCCTGGAGTTTTAATGAAAAACTGTTTTTT
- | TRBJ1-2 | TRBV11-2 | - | CASSPAGGALPYGYTF | TGTGCCAGCAGCCCGGCGGGGGGCGCGTTGCCCTATGGCTACACCTTC
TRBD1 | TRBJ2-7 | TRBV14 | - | CASSQAGQGTPYEQYF | TGTGCCAGCAGCCAAGCCGGACAGGGCACCCCCTACGAGCAGTACTTC
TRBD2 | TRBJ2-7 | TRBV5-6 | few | CASSLLGLAAYEQYF | TGTGCCAGCAGCTTATTAGGACTAGCCGCCTACGAGCAGTACTTC
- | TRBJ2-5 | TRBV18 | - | CASSPPARRETQYF | TGTGCCAGCTCACCACCAGCTCGACGGGAGACCCAGTACTTC
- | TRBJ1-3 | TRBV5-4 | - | CASSKQGSGSGNTIYF | TGTGCCAGCAGCAAGCAGGGTAGTGGTTCTGGAAACACCATATATTTT
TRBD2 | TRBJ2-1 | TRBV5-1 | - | CASSATSGVYNEQFF | TGCGCCAGCAGCGCGACTAGCGGGGTTTACAATGAGCAGTTCTTC
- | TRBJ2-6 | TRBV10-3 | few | CAISDRDARPGANVLTF | TGTGCCATCAGTGACAGGGACGCGCGTCCTGGGGCCAACGTCCTGACTTTC
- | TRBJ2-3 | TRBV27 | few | CASSFTRLIDTQYF | TGTGCCAGCAGTTTCACACGGTTAATCGATACGCAGTATTTT
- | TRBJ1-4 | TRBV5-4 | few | CASSLAATNEKLFF | TGTGCCAGTTCCCTCGCTGCAACTAATGAAAAACTGTTTTTT
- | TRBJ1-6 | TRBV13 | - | CATRESGTSPLHF | TGTGCCACCCGAGAGAGCGGAACTTCACCCCTCCACTTT
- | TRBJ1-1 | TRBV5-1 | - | CASSQTPRGGSTEAFF | TGCGCCAGCAGCCAAACCCCCCGGGGCGGGAGCACTGAAGCTTTCTTT
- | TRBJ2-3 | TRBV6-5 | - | CASSLSVYPGNTQYF | TGTGCCAGCAGTTTATCGGTCTACCCGGGCAATACGCAGTATTTT
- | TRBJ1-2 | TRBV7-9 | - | CASSGETTQHGYTF | TGTGCCAGCAGCGGAGAGACAACTCAACATGGCTACACCTTC
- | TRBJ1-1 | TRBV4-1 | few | CASSPAPGPVLNTEAFF | TGCGCCAGCAGCCCGGCACCGGGACCCGTCTTGAACACTGAAGCTTTCTTT
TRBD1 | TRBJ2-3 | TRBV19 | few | CASSGARGTDTQYF | TGTGCCAGTAGTGGGGCCAGGGGGACAGATACGCAGTATTTT
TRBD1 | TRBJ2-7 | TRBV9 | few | CASSVGGGPTYEQYF | TGTGCCAGCAGCGTAGGAGGGGGCCCGACCTACGAGCAGTACTTC
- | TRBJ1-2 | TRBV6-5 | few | CASSYSKLNYYGYTF | TGTGCCAGCAGTTACTCGAAGCTTAACTACTATGGCTACACCTTC
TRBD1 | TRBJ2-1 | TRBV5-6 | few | CASSYRDRRNNEQFF | TGTGCCAGCAGCTACCGGGACAGACGAAACAATGAGCAGTTCTTC
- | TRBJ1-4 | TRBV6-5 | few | CASSPGEGGYEKLFF | TGTGCCAGCAGTCCAGGAGAGGGAGGATACGAAAAACTGTTTTTT
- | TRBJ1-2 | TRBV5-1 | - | CASSLQRGGYTF | TGCGCCAGCAGCCTGCAACGGGGCGGCTACACCTTC
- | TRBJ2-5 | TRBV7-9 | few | CASSPPGSRSGETQYF | TGTGCCAGCAGCCCCCCGGGTAGCCGAAGCGGGGAGACCCAGTACTTC
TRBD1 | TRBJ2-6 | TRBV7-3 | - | CASSPRQGVLSGANVLTF | TGTGCCAGCAGCCCACGACAGGGGGTCCTCTCTGGGGCCAACGTCCTGACTTTC